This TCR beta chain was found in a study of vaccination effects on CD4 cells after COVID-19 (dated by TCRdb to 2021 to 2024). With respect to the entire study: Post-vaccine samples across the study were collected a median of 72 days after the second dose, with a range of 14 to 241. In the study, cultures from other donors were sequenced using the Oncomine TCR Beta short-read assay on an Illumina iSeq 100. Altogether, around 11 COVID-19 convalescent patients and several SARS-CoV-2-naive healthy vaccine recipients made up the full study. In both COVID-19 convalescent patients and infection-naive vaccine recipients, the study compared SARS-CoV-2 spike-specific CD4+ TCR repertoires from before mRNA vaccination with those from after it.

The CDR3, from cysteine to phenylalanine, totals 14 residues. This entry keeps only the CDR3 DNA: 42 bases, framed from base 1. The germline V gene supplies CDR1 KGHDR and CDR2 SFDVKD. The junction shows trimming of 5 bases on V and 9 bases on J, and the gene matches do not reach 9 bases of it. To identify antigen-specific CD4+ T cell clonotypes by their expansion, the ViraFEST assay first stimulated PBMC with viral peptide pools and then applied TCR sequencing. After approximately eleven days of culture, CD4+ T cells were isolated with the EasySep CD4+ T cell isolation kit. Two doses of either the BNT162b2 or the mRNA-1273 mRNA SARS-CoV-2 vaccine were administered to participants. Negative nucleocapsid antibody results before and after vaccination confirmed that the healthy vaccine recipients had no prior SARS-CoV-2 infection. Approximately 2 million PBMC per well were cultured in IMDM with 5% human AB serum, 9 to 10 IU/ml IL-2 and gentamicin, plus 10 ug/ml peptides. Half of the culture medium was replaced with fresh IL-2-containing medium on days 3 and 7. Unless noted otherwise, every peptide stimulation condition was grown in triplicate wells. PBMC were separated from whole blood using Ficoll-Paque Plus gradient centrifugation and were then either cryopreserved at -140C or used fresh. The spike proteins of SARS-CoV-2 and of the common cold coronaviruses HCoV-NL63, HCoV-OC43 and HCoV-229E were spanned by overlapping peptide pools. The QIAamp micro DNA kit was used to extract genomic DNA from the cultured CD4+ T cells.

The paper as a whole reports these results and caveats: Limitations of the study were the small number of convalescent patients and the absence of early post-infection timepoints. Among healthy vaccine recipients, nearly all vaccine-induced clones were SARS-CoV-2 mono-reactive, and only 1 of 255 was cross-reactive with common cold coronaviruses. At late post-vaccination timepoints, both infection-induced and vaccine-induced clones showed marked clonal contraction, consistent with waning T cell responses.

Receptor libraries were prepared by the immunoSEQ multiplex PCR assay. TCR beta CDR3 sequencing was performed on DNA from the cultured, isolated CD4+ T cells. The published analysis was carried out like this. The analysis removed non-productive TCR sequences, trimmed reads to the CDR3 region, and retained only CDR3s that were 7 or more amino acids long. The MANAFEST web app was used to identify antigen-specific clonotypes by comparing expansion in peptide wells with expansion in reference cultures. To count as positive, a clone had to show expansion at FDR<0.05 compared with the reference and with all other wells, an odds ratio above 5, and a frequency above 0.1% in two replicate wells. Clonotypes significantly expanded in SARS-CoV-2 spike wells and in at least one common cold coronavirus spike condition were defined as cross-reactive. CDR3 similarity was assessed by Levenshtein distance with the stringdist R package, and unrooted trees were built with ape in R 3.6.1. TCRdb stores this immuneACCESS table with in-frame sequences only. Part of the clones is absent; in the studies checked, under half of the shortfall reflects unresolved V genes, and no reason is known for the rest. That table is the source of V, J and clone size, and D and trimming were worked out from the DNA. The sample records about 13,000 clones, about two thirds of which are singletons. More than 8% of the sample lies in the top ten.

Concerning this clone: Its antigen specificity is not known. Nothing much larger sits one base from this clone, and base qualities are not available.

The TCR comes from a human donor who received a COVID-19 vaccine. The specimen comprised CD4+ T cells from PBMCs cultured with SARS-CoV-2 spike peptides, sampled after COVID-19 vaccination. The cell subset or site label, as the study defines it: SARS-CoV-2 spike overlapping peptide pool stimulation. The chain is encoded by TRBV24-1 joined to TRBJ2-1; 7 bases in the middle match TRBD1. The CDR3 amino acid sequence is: CATSGPAGGAEQFF. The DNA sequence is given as TGTGCCACCAGTGGCCCTGCAGGGGGTGCTGAGCAGTTCTTC.